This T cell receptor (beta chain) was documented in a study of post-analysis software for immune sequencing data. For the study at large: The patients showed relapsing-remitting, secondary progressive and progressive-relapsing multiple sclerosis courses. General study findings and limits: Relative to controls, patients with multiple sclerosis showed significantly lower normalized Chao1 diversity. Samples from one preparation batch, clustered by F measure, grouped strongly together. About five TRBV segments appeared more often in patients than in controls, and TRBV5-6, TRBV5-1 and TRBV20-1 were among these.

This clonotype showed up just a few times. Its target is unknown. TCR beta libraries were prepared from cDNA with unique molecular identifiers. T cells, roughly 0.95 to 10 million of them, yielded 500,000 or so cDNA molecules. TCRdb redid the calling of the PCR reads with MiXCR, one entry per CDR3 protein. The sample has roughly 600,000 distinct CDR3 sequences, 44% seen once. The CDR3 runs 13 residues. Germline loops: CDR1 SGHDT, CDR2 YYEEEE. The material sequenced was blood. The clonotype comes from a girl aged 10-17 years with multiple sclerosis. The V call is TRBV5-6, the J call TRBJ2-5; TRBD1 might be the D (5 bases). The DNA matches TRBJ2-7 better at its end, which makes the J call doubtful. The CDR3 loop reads CASSFLQGNEQYF. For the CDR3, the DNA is TGTGCCAGCAGCTTTCTGCAGGGTAACGAGCAGTACTTC.